This T cell receptor beta chain was identified in a study of blood T cell repertoires in COVID-19. Study as a whole: Sources were T cells, B-cell-depleted T cells, or PBMCs; the material itself was cDNA or gDNA.

This clone was seen only a few times. Profiling relied on immunoSEQ multiplex PCR, and the TCRdb table lists in-frame clones only, not all of them. The sample has some 100,000 clones, about 84% seen once; the top ten hold around 13%. This CDR3 is built from 13 residues. V lost 4 bases and J 4 bases, leaving 8 bases between the germline ends. The germline V gene has CDR1 MNHEY and CDR2 SVGAGI. The J gene is TRBJ1-5, the V gene TRBV6-5, with D perhaps TRBD1 (5 bases). This clonotype originated in a human donor in a cohort sampled during active COVID-19. Material: peripheral blood. The CDR3 sequence is CASSWGSNQPQHF. The CDR3 nucleotides read TGTGCCAGCAGTTGGGGCTCTAATCAGCCCCAGCATTTT.